This T cell receptor beta chain emerged from a study of CD8+ T cells in alopecia areata. The study, taken as a whole, reports: Relative to mice, TCR sharing across patients was less clear, a difference possibly HLA-related.

Extracted from the samples, RNA was reverse transcribed into cDNA to serve as the sequencing template. TCRdb keeps only in-frame clones here, not all; method: immunoSEQ multiplex PCR. The sample lists approximately 3,900 clones; 71% were seen once. This CDR3 contains 14 residues. As regards this clone: The antigen remains undetermined.

The sample comprised skin. This TCR came from a human donor in good health. J is TRBJ2-3 and V is TRBV1; the listed D gene, TRBD2, was not tested against the DNA. TRBV1 is marked as a pseudogene. DNA for the CDR3: TGCACCAGCGGGACTAGCGGAGACACAGATACGCAGTATTTT. Translated, it gives CTSGTSGDTDTQYF.